This TCR beta chain was documented in a study of T cell responses to AZD1222 COVID-19 vaccine. Regarding the study as a whole: Recipients of two AZD1222 doses showed rising Spike-specific TCR breadth and depth.

This table comes from immunoSEQ multiplex PCR, and its TCRdb copy is limited to in-frame clones, with some not included. The table lists about 140,000 clones, 80% to 95% of them singletons, with approximately 4.3% in the top ten. A note on this clone: Its specificity is unknown.

CDR1 is SGHDN and CDR2 is FVKESK in the germline V gene. Trimming left V 0 bases short and J 0 bases short, with 8 bases between. The CDR3 covers 16 residues. The origin of this receptor is an adult who received the AZD1222 COVID-19 vaccine. This rearrangement joins TRBV14 to TRBJ2-2; D perhaps matches TRBD2 (6 bases). Sequences were derived from peripheral blood, sampled 28 days after the second AZD1222 dose. This chain's CDR3 is CASSQETGANTGELFF. As DNA, the CDR3 is TGTGCCAGCAGCCAAGAAACGGGGGCGAACACCGGGGAGCTGTTTTTT.